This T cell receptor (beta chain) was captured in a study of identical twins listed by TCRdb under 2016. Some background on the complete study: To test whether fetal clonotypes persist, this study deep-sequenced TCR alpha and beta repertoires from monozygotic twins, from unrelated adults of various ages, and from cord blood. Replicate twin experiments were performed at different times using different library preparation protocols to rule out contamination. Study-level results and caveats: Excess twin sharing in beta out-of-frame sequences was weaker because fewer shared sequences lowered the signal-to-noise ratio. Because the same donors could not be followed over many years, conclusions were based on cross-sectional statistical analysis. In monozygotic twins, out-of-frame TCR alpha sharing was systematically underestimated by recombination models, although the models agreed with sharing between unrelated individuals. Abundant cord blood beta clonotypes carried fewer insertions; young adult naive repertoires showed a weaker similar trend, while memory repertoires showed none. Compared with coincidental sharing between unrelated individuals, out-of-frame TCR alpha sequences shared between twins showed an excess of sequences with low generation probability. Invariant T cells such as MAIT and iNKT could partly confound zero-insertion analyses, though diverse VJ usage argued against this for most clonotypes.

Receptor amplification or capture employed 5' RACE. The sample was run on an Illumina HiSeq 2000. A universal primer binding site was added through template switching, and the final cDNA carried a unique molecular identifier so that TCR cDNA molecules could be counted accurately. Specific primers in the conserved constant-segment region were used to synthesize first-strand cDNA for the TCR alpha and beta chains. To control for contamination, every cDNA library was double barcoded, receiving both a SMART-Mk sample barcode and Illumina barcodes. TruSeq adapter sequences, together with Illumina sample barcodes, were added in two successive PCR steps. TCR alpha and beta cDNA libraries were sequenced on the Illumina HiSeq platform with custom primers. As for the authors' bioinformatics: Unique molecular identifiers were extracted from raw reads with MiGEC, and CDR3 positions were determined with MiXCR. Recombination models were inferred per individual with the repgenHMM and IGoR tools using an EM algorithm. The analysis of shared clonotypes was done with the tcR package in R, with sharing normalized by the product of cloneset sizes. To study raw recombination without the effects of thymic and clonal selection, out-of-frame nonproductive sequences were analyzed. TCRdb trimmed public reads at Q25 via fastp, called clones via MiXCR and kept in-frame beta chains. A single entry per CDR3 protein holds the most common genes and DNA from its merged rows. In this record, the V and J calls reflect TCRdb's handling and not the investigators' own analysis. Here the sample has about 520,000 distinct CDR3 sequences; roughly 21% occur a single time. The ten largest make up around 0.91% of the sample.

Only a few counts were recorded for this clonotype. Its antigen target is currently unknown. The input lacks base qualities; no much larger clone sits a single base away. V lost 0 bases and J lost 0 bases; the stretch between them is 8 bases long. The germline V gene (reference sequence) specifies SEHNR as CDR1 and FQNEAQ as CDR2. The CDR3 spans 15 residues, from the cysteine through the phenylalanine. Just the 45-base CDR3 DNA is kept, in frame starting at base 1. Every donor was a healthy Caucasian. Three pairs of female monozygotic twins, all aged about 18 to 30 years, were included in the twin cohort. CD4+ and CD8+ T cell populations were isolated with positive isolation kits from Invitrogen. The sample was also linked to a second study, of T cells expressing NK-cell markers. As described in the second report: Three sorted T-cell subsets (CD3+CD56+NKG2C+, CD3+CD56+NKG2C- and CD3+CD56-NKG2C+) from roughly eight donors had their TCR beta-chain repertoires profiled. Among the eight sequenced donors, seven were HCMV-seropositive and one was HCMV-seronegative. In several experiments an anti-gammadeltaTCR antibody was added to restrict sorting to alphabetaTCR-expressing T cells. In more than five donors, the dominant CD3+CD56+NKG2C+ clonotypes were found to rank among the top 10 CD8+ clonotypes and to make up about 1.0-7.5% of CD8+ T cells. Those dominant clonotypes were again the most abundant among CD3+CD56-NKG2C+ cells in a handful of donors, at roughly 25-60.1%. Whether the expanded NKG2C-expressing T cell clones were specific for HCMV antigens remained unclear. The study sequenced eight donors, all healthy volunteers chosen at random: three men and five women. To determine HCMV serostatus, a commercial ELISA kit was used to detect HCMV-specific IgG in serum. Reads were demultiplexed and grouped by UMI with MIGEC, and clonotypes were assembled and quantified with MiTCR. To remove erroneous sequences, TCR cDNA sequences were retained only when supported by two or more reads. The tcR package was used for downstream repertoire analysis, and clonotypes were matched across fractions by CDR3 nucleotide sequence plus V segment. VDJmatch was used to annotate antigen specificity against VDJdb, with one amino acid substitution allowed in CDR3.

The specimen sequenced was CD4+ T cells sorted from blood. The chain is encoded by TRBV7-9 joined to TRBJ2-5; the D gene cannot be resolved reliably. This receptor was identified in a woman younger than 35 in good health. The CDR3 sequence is CASSLALRDQETQYF. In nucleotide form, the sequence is TGTGCCAGCAGCTTAGCGCTTCGGGACCAAGAGACCCAGTACTTC.